A selection of T cell receptor beta chains follows, all from one sample in a study of breast tumors, draining lymph nodes, adjacent tissues. TCRdb processed the multiplex PCR reads anew with MiXCR; each CDR3 protein has one entry. This sample has fewer than 200,000 distinct CDR3 sequences, with 33% found just once. The specimen was axillary lymph node tissue. These receptors were obtained from a female donor with breast cancer. Some clones in this sample may be carry-over from other donors' samples. The conserved cysteine and the conserved F or W are not part of the CDR3 here. A D gene is named only where the DNA matches it firmly.

d_call,v_call,cdr3_aa
-,TRBV2,ASKKGLLEAEAF
TRBD2,TRBV13,ASSFELAGADTQY
-,TRBV9,ASSPVFFGPGTGELF
-,TRBV7-6,ASSPLGLVTGELF
TRBD2,TRBV10-1,ASSDRTSGGTDTQY
-,TRBV5-1,ASSLGQQGPYGYTIY
-,TRBV25-1,ASSEYLDQNSPLH
-,TRBV6-5,ASSHSIAPSYEQY
TRBD1,TRBV20-1,SARGAGTGNGYT
-,TRBV20-1,SARSPLDYEQY
-,TRBV19,ASSIGGQTSRRGYT
-,TRBV19,ASSRVGGHPYGYT
-,TRBV18,ASSPATDRNEQF
TRBD1,TRBV29-1,SSKGTANTEAF
-,TRBV20-1,SATGRSYDTQY
-,TRBV11-2,ASSFSGGRVT
TRBD1,TRBV11-2,ASSLKTGYTDTQY
TRBD1,TRBV7-6,ASSRKTGFDNEH
-,TRBV20-1,SARDPGTANEQF
-,TRBV20-1,SAQTYKGEAPQH
TRBD1,TRBV6-5,ASSAIPGQRNTEAF
-,TRBV6-6,ASSFPQLGSYEQY
TRBD2,TRBV12-3/TRBV12-4,ASSLESGRAREQY
-,TRBV2,ASSVAEQY
TRBD2,TRBV7-3,ASSLNPSGSYERY
TRBD2,TRBV7-3,ASSLWGSGLARANEQF
-,TRBV7-9,ASPSGEGSRWRGEQF
-,TRBV11-3,ASSPGIYREDEQF
TRBD1,TRBV7-2,ASTESGTGENEKLF
TRBD2,TRBV20-1,SARGVGLAGSTDTQF
-,TRBV25-1,ASSEWGTADTGELS
-,TRBV29-1,SVGTGGQETQY
-,TRBV28,ASRGEGMGGANVLT
-,TRBV19,GLAGDEKLF
-,TRBV6-5,AATGIRNYGYT
TRBD1,TRBV5-1,ASSLEGAPDGYT
TRBD1,TRBV7-2,ASSQETGTGGHEQY
-,TRBV20-1,SAREAGKTNNEQF
-,TRBV4-1,ASSQADGNYEQY
-,TRBV12-3/TRBV12-4,ASSLLSWQEAF
-,TRBV6-5,ASSYFHSPLH
-,TRBV2,ASCWGIGATEAF
-,TRBV6-1,ASRSSPNTGELF
-,TRBV7-9,AGSLTGGGHGYT
TRBD2,TRBV6-1,ASSGGLAGGERQF
TRBD2,TRBV2,ASSALGGGIPTDTQY
-,TRBV5-4,ASSPEALNTGELF
-,TRBV2,ASSGGTGSSQPQH
TRBD1,TRBV6-5,ASSYGGTGVTRQY
-,TRBV10-1,ASSGLTGELF
-,TRBV25-1,ASSEETGAKAF
TRBD1,TRBV5-1,ASSETGGARRSPLH
-,TRBV2,ASSAGSAKNIQY
TRBD1,TRBV7-2,ASRDRGRGGYT
TRBD2,TRBV11-2,ASSFPGLAVNNEQF
-,TRBV10-3,AISPATLGYT
-,TRBV7-7,ARGGGGPGGNEQF
-,TRBV9,ASSPRDSITEQF
-,TRBV11-3,ASSFLGTYNEQF